This is a list of T cell receptor beta chains from one sample in a study of T-cell memory formation after mild COVID-19. In TCRdb, the 5' RACE reads were re-called with MiXCR into one record per CDR3 protein. The data contain approximately 250,000 distinct CDR3 sequences, under 20% of them singletons. Input material: PBMCs or a T cell subset sorted from them (not recorded which). Receptor source: a man between 18 and 29 years old who had mild COVID-19 (a few samples of this study predate the infection). Cell type and time point are not known. CDR3s include the opening cysteine and the closing phenylalanine or tryptophan. Fields, in order: J gene, CDR3 length, D gene, clone size, V gene, CDR3 protein, CDR3 DNA. A D gene is named only where the DNA matches it firmly. Expanded clones get a size class; other rows say once, few or many, or leave the size out.

>TRBJ2-1|13|TRBD2|.|TRBV7-2
CASSSGLNNEQFF
TGTGCCAGCAGCTCGGGACTAAACAATGAGCAGTTCTTC
>TRBJ1-2|16|TRBD1|.|TRBV7-2
CASSLGGTGFSSGYTF
TGTGCCAGCAGCTTAGGGGGGACAGGGTTTTCCTCTGGCTACACCTTC
>TRBJ2-4|15|TRBD1|few|TRBV6-5
CASSYVAGGRNIQYF
TGTGCCAGCAGTTACGTGGCAGGGGGCAGGAACATTCAGTACTTC
>TRBJ2-5|13|.|few|TRBV2
CASSRLGDETQYF
TGTGCCAGCAGCCGACTAGGGGATGAGACCCAGTACTTC
>TRBJ1-2|15|.|few|TRBV20-1
CSARDGAYRVEGYTF
TGCAGTGCTAGAGATGGGGCCTACAGGGTTGAGGGCTACACCTTC
>TRBJ2-7|13|.|.|TRBV5-1
CASSRSTAYEQYF
TGCGCCAGCAGCCGATCGACAGCCTACGAGCAGTACTTC
>TRBJ2-1|15|.|.|TRBV3-1
CASSIFLSSYNEQFF
TGTGCCAGCAGCATCTTTCTAAGCTCCTACAATGAGCAGTTCTTC
>TRBJ2-3|16|.|.|TRBV27
CASSTARGYGTDTQYF
TGTGCCAGCAGTACGGCCAGGGGTTACGGCACAGATACGCAGTATTTT
>TRBJ1-3|15|.|many|TRBV7-2
CASSFQGTSGNTIYF
TGTGCCAGCAGCTTCCAGGGGACATCTGGAAACACCATATATTTT
>TRBJ2-1|12|.|.|TRBV5-1
CASSHGNNEQFF
TGCGCCAGCAGCCATGGAAACAATGAGCAGTTCTTC
>TRBJ2-7|12|.|many|TRBV7-2
CASSFDPYEQYF
TGTGCCAGCAGCTTCGACCCCTACGAGCAGTACTTC
>TRBJ1-5|15|TRBD1|few|TRBV6-1
CASRTGQGAGQPQHF
TGTGCCAGCAGGACCGGACAGGGGGCCGGACAGCCCCAGCATTTT
>TRBJ1-2|13|.|.|TRBV2
CAGSVRDGYGYTF
TGTGCCGGTTCAGTGAGAGACGGTTATGGCTACACCTTC
>TRBJ1-6|13|.|.|TRBV25-1
CASSPDGNSPLHF
TGTGCCAGCAGCCCGGACGGAAATTCACCCCTCCACTTT
>TRBJ2-7|13|TRBD1|.|TRBV27
CASSGTGPYEQYF
TGTGCCAGTTCAGGGACAGGGCCATACGAGCAGTACTTC
>TRBJ1-4|14|.|.|TRBV7-2
CASSLEDRNEKLFF
TGTGCCAGCAGCTTAGAAGATCGGAATGAAAAACTGTTTTTT
>TRBJ2-3|12|.|.|TRBV5-1
CASREGLDTQYF
TGCGCCAGCAGAGAAGGGCTAGATACGCAGTATTTT
>TRBJ2-2|15|TRBD1|.|TRBV7-6
CASSYGTGNTGELFF
TGTGCCAGCAGCTATGGGACAGGGAACACCGGGGAGCTGTTTTTT
>TRBJ1-2|16|.|.|TRBV10-3
CAIREDVGQFHYGYTF
TGTGCCATCAGAGAAGATGTCGGACAGTTCCACTATGGCTACACCTTC
>TRBJ1-1|17|.|few|TRBV5-4
CASSPDPDSLMNTEAFF
TGTGCCAGCAGCCCCGATCCAGACAGTCTGATGAACACTGAAGCTTTCTTT
>TRBJ2-5|16|TRBD2|once|TRBV7-8
CASRPKRLAGVETQYF
TGTGCCAGCCGGCCTAAACGACTAGCGGGGGTTGAGACCCAGTACTTC
>TRBJ1-1|17|.|few|TRBV5-1
CASSLGASSPSLGAAFF
TGCGCCAGCAGCTTGGGTGCAAGCTCACCAAGTCTGGGTGCGGCTTTCTTT
>TRBJ2-1|16|.|.|TRBV3-1
CASAPRRVTSYNEQFF
TGTGCCAGCGCACCGAGGCGGGTAACCTCTTACAATGAGCAGTTCTTC
>TRBJ2-4|16|.|.|TRBV4-1
CASNQFSHGPAHIQYF
TGCGCCAGCAACCAATTTTCCCATGGCCCGGCCCACATTCAGTACTTC
>TRBJ1-2|11|.|few|TRBV2
CASRLTAGYTF
TGTGCCAGCAGACTGACGGCAGGCTACACCTTC
>TRBJ2-3|12|.|few|TRBV20-1
CSAAGSTDTQYF
TGCAGTGCTGCTGGGTCCACAGATACGCAGTATTTT
>TRBJ2-5|18|TRBD2|few|TRBV7-2
CASSFSKTSGGYGETQYF
TGTGCCAGCAGCTTTTCTAAGACTAGCGGGGGCTATGGAGAGACCCAGTACTTC
>TRBJ2-4|12|TRBD2|.|TRBV20-1
CSASGGLDIQYF
TGCAGTGCAAGCGGGGGTCTGGACATTCAGTACTTC
>TRBJ1-4|11|.|.|TRBV7-9
CASGRGEKLFF
TGTGCCAGCGGAAGGGGCGAAAAACTGTTTTTT
>TRBJ2-5|18|.|many|TRBV4-1
CASSQDRGGGRVRETQYF
TGCGCCAGCAGCCAAGATCGTGGGGGTGGTAGGGTAAGGGAGACCCAGTACTTC
>TRBJ2-3|13|.|many|TRBV12-3/TRBV12-4
CASTPQGTDTQYF
TGTGCCAGCACCCCACAGGGCACAGATACGCAGTATTTT
>TRBJ2-3|15|TRBD2|many|TRBV6-4
CASSERGGATDTQYF
TGTGCCAGCAGTGAGCGCGGGGGGGCAACAGATACGCAGTATTTT
>TRBJ2-2|15|.|.|TRBV7-3
CASSRSGSYTGELFF
TGTGCCAGCTCGAGGAGTGGTAGCTACACCGGGGAGCTGTTTTTT
>TRBJ2-1|15|.|.|TRBV2
CASSDRGAAYNEQFF
TGTGCCAGCAGTGACCGGGGGGCAGCCTACAATGAGCAGTTCTTC
>TRBJ2-1|14|TRBD1|few|TRBV6-2/TRBV6-3
CASVGQGPYNEQFF
TGTGCCAGCGTGGGACAGGGCCCTTACAATGAGCAGTTCTTC
>TRBJ2-1|16|TRBD2|.|TRBV7-9
CASSRGLAGIDNEQFF
TGTGCCAGCAGCCGAGGGCTAGCGGGGATAGACAATGAGCAGTTCTTC
>TRBJ2-2|12|.|.|TRBV24-1
CATVSSTGELFF
TGTGCCACCGTCTCCTCCACCGGGGAGCTGTTTTTT
>TRBJ2-1|13|.|few|TRBV15
CATSRKGYNEQFF
TGTGCCACCAGCAGGAAGGGTTACAATGAGCAGTTCTTC
>TRBJ1-1|14|.|.|TRBV9
CASSPPGTNTEAFF
TGTGCCAGCAGCCCCCCCGGGACGAACACTGAAGCTTTCTTT
>TRBJ1-2|15|TRBD1|.|TRBV5-1
CASRVQGPSNYGYTF
TGCGCCAGCAGGGTACAGGGGCCCTCTAACTATGGCTACACCTTC
>TRBJ1-5|14|.|few|TRBV4-1
CASSPRGDYQPQHF
TGCGCCAGCAGCCCCCGGGGGGATTATCAGCCCCAGCATTTT
>TRBJ2-3|15|TRBD1|.|TRBV5-1
CASSLEDRAADTQYF
TGCGCCAGCAGCTTGGAGGACAGGGCCGCAGATACGCAGTATTTT